These 22 T cell receptor beta chains were sequenced from one sample in a study of T cells in Graves' hyperthyroidism and ophthalmopathy. Amplified regions were TCR beta CDR3 sequences from RNA transcripts. With the HTBI primer set, the TCR CDR3 went through a first round of RT-PCR. TCRdb passed the multiplex PCR reads through MiXCR, listing each CDR3 protein once. This table has nearly 250,000 distinct CDR3 sequences, around 26% appearing once. Input material: blood. The origin of the receptors is a woman between 40 and 50 years old with Graves' ophthalmopathy.

Here the CDR3 DNA reads TGTGCCAGCAGCCAAGATAAACTAGAAGTCCGCGAGCAGTACTTC. This sequence encodes CASSQDKLEVREQYF. The J gene is TRBJ2-7, the V gene TRBV3-1, with D possibly TRBD2 on 5 matching bases. CDR3 length equals 15 residues. The V gene lost 0 bases and the J gene lost 6 bases, with 15 bases spanning the gap. CDR1 is LGHDT and CDR2 is YNNKEL in the germline V gene (reference sequence).

This clonotype was seen ten or more times. The rearrangement joins TRBV27 to TRBJ1-2, with 7 bases that match TRBD1. J lost 7 bases, V lost 0 bases, and 8 bases had no gene match. The CDR3 is made up of 15 amino acids. CDR1 MNHEY and CDR2 SMNVEV come from the germline V gene (reference sequence). The CDR3 loop is CASSLSARGEGGYTF. The CDR3 DNA reads as TGTGCCAGCAGTTTATCAGCCAGGGGGGAGGGTGGCTACACCTTC.

This clonotype was counted at least ten times. V gene TRBV9 combines with J gene TRBJ2-7, with 11 bases fitting TRBD2. The CDR3 contains 17 residues. The V gene end was trimmed by 0 bases and the J gene end by 5 bases; junction bases not matched to a gene: 10. The germline CDR1 and CDR2 sequences are SGDLS and YYNGEE. The CDR3 is CASSVAPIAGGPHEQYF. For the CDR3, the DNA is TGTGCCAGCAGCGTAGCTCCCATAGCGGGAGGGCCACACGAGCAGTACTTC.

The V call is TRBV28, the J call TRBJ1-5, with 8 bases lining up with TRBD1. The CDR3 is made up of 15 amino acids. V shed 5 bases, J shed 9 bases, and the junction held 12 bases outside the gene matches. Germline loops: CDR1 MDHEN, CDR2 SYDVKM. DNA for the CDR3: TGTGCCAGCAGTCCGAGACCCAGGGGGCTGCGGCCCCAGCATTTT. This translates into CASSPRPRGLRPQHF.

This clonotype is labeled as medium-sized (0.01 to 0.1%). This chain links TRBV10-3 with TRBJ1-2; D is undetermined. From germline, CDR1 is ENHRY and CDR2 SYGVKD. This CDR3 region has 16 residues. V was clipped by 5 bases and J by 4 bases, with 20 bases between them. CDR3 amino acids: CAISSSEDPKAYGYTF. The CDR3, as DNA: TGTGCCATCAGTTCCTCCGAGGACCCGAAGGCCTATGGCTACACCTTC.

This clonotype was recorded many times. J is TRBJ2-5 and V is TRBV28; tentative D call: TRBD2 (6 bases). The CDR3 covers 14 residues. Trimming removed 4 bases at V and 6 bases at J, with 15 bases between. Germline lookup yields CDR1 MDHEN and CDR2 SYDVKM. CDR3 in DNA: TGTGCCAGCAGTTCTGTTAGCGGTTTAAAGACCCAGTACTTC. It codes for CASSSVSGLKTQYF.

This clonotype occurred many times. The chain recombines TRBV6-9 with TRBJ2-7, with TRBD2 matching 9 bases. Germline CDR1 and CDR2: MNHGY and SVAAGI. J gave up 3 bases and V 4 bases, and 13 bases lay outside the gene matches. CDR3 length equals 17 residues. Here the CDR3 reads CASSSRAGLAGNYEQYF. CDR3 in DNA: TGTGCCAGCAGTTCCCGGGCGGGGCTAGCGGGAAACTACGAGCAGTACTTC.

This clonotype has just a few counts. The chain employs TRBV6-1 and TRBJ2-7; 9 bases fit TRBD1. The germline CDR1 and CDR2 sequences are MNHNS and SASEGT. Unmatched junction bases numbered 5, after V lost 8 bases and J lost 3 bases. This CDR3 region has 13 residues. CDR3 sequence: CASAGTGNYEQYF. The CDR3 DNA sequence: TGTGCCAGCGCCGGGACAGGGAACTACGAGCAGTACTTC.

This clonotype was counted at least ten times. The chain employs TRBV7-8 and TRBJ1-1; no clear D gene. In germline, CDR1 is SGHVS, CDR2 FQNEAQ. There are 14 residues in the CDR3. The V end was cut by 5 bases, the J end by 3 bases, with 13 bases between. CDR3 amino acids: CASSPPQSHTEAFF. CDR3 sequence (DNA): TGTGCCAGCAGCCCCCCCCAGTCGCACACTGAAGCTTTCTTT.

The rearrangement uses TRBV25-1 and TRBJ1-1, with a tentative D call TRBD1 (6 bases). The CDR3 is made up of 14 amino acids. V lost 7 bases to trimming and J lost 0 bases, with 12 bases between them. CDR1 and CDR2 from the germline V gene are MGHDK and SYGVNS. This CDR3 is CASMTGAVNTEAFF. In DNA form, the CDR3 reads TGTGCCAGCATGACGGGGGCCGTGAACACTGAAGCTTTCTTT.

This clonotype was recorded at least ten times. The chain uses TRBV6-1 and TRBJ2-3; 11 bases are shared with TRBD1. Germline-derived CDR1 and CDR2 are MNHNS and SASEGT. V shed 4 bases, J shed 5 bases, and the junction held 8 bases outside the gene matches. CDR3 length: 16 amino acids. The CDR3 loop is CASSARTGGRGDTQYF. For the CDR3, the DNA is TGTGCCAGCAGTGCCCGGACAGGGGGCAGGGGAGATACGCAGTATTTT.

This clonotype was observed at least ten times. The chain couples TRBV7-9 to TRBJ1-1; a possible D gene is TRBD1 (5 bases). Trimming shortened V by 7 bases and J by 6 bases, and 12 bases separated the two germline ends. CDR3 length: 12 amino acids. The germline V gene has CDR1 SEHNR and CDR2 FQNEAQ (reference sequence). CDR3 sequence (DNA): TGTGCCAGCACGACGGGAGGGGCTGAAGCTTTCTTT. Translated: CASTTGGAEAFF.

The CDR3 region has the DNA TGTGCCAGCAGGTTGTCCGGGACTAGCACCGGGGAGCTGTTTTTT. It is translated as CASRLSGTSTGELFF. The chain couples TRBV12-3 or TRBV12-4 to TRBJ2-2; 8 bases map to TRBD2. V dropped 6 bases and J dropped 4; count of bases not matched to a gene: 7. The CDR3 loop spans 15 amino acids.

This clonotype was found many times. The chain combines TRBV6-5 with TRBJ2-7; D gene unclear. V shed 2 bases and J shed 7 bases, with 18 bases lying between them. This CDR3 has 15 residues. Germline CDR1 MNHEY, CDR2 SVGAGI. The CDR3 nucleotides read TGTGCCAGCAGTTACAGCCGAGATGCCCTGGGGGAGCAGTACTTC. Translation: CASSYSRDALGEQYF.

The V and J genes are TRBV10-3 and TRBJ2-5; 8 bases agree with TRBD2. CDR1 and CDR2 (germline): ENHRY, SYGVKD. This CDR3 spans 16 amino acids. After removal of 2 bases from V and 5 bases from J, the junction contained 10 bases not matched to a gene. CDR3 in DNA: TGTGCCATCAGTGAGGGGAGCGGGAGCTCAGGGGAGACCCAGTACTTC. It is translated as CAISEGSGSSGETQYF.

This clonotype has at least ten counts. The V gene is TRBV3-1, the J gene TRBJ1-5, with 9 bases fitting TRBD1. V was clipped by 1 base and J by 6 bases; unmatched bases: 4. CDR3 length equals 15 residues. From germline, CDR1 is LGHDT and CDR2 YNNKEL (reference sequence). The CDR3 nucleotides read TGTGCCAGCAGCCAAGGGACAGGGGTGGGTCAGCCCCAGCATTTT. Translation gives CASSQGTGVGQPQHF.

This clonotype was observed many times. This chain joins TRBV11-2 and TRBJ1-1; D unclear. The CDR3 has 14 residues. Germline V gene data show CDR1 as SGHAT and CDR2 as FQNNGV. V was cut by 1 base and J by 1 base, with 7 bases left in between. CDR3 region: CASSLVRRNTEAFF. The CDR3 DNA sequence: TGTGCCAGCAGCTTAGTTCGGCGGAACACTGAAGCTTTCTTT.

This clonotype occurred many times. This chain joins TRBV18 and TRBJ1-2; D might be TRBD1 (6 bases). Per germline, CDR1 KGHSH and CDR2 LQKENI. Trimming shortened V by 3 bases and J by 4 bases, and 12 bases separated the two germline ends. The CDR3 sequence is 14 residues long. The CDR3 nucleotides read TGTGCCAGCTCACCTGGACAGTCTGGCTATGGCTACACCTTC. Amino acid sequence: CASSPGQSGYGYTF.

The chain couples TRBV6-2 or TRBV6-3 to TRBJ2-6; TRBD1 aligns across 7 bases. V lost 4 bases, J lost 3 bases, and 3 bases stayed unmatched. This CDR3 spans 15 amino acids. CDR1 MNHEY and CDR2 SVGEGT come from the germline V gene. The CDR3 nucleotides are TGTGCCAGCAGTTCACAGGGGCGTGGGGCCAACGTCCTGACTTTC. It encodes CASSSQGRGANVLTF.

The V and J genes are TRBV6-5 and TRBJ1-1; no clear D gene. Trimming took 2 bases from V and 9 from J, leaving 19 bases between them. Per germline, CDR1 MNHEY and CDR2 SVGAGI. This CDR3 has 15 amino acids. DNA for the CDR3: TGTGCCAGCAGTTACAACTTCGACACCGAACAGAAAGCTTTCTTT. As protein: CASSYNFDTEQKAFF.

V usage is TRBV4-3 and J usage is TRBJ1-2; 8 bases are shared with TRBD1. CDR1 and CDR2 from the germline V gene are LGHNA and YSLEER. The CDR3 is 14 amino acids. V shed 0 bases and J 6 bases; nucleotides not matched to a gene: 3. The DNA for the CDR3 is TGCGCCAGCAGCCAAGATCCACAGGGGGATGGCTACACCTTC. This sequence encodes CASSQDPQGDGYTF.

This clonotype showed up just a few times. A read error may explain this, as a much larger clone is one base away. The genes are TRBV7-9 and TRBJ2-6; D might be TRBD1 (5 bases). Germline lookup yields CDR1 SEHNR and CDR2 FQNEAQ (reference sequence). The CDR3 loop spans 14 amino acids. Here the CDR3 DNA reads TGTGCCAGCAGCTCCTCCGTTGGGGCCTACGTCCTGACTTTC. The encoded protein is CASSSSVGAYVLTF.